The 26 T cell receptor beta chains below all came from one sample that was sequenced in a study of radiotherapy plus CTLA-4 blockade in lung cancer. Profiled with immunoSEQ multiplex PCR; TCRdb holds only in-frame clones, not every one. The sample includes around 45,000 clones, 65% to 70% of them seen just once. The sequencing here drew on peripheral blood, taken from a patient treated with radiotherapy plus ipilimumab. The receptors were sampled from a human donor with non-small cell lung cancer who had a partial response to radiotherapy plus ipilimumab.

This clone was seen only a few times. This chain joins TRBV7-3 and TRBJ2-1; 7 positions match TRBD2. CDR1 and CDR2 from the germline V gene are SGHTA and FQGTGA. V gave up 0 bases and J gave up 8 bases; unmatched junction bases: 10. This CDR3 has 16 residues. The CDR3 coding sequence is TGTGCCAGCAGCTTAACGGGGGGGGTAGGAATCGATGAGCAGTTCTTC. Translated, it gives CASSLTGGVGIDEQFF.

This clone appeared a single time. The V and J genes are TRBV25-1 and TRBJ2-7; D perhaps matches TRBD1 (6 bases). Germline V gives CDR1 MGHDK, CDR2 SYGVNS. Trimming cost V 9 bases and J 0 bases, with 12 bases left between them. The CDR3 has 13 amino acids. CDR3 sequence reads: CASGDTLSYEQYF. CDR3 in DNA: TGTGCCAGTGGGGACACACTCTCCTACGAGCAGTACTTC.

The chain carries TRBV5-1 and TRBJ2-7; TRBD1 aligns across 8 bases. The CDR3 covers 14 residues. V shed 4 bases, J shed 3 bases, and the junction held 6 bases outside the gene matches. CDR1 and CDR2 from the germline V gene are SGHRS and YFSETQ. This CDR3 is CASSPGQGVYEQYF. The DNA for the CDR3 is TGCGCCAGCAGCCCTGGACAGGGCGTCTACGAGCAGTACTTC.

The chain is built from TRBV7-3 and TRBJ2-1; 9 nucleotides agree with TRBD1. J was trimmed by 9 bases and V by 5 bases; bases with no gene match: 11. The germline V gene has CDR1 SGHTA and CDR2 FQGTGA. The CDR3 contains 15 residues. The CDR3 DNA follows: TGTGCCAGCAGCGCAACCGGGACAGGGATCGGTGAGCAGTTCTTC. This codes for CASSATGTGIGEQFF.

This clone came up once. The V gene is TRBV6-5, the J gene TRBJ1-2; a weak D match, TRBD1 (5 bases). From germline, CDR1 is MNHEY and CDR2 SVGAGI. The CDR3 contains 12 residues. CDR3 amino acids: CAAGEANYGYTF. CDR3 DNA sequence: TGTGCGGCGGGGGAAGCTAACTATGGCTACACCTTC.

The chain is built from TRBV19 and TRBJ1-5; TRBD1 might be the D (5 bases). The CDR3 is 16 residues long. Germline assignment: CDR1 LNHDA and CDR2 SQIVND (reference sequence). Trimming cost V 5 bases and J 3 bases, with 17 bases left between them. CDR3: CASSPRIDSYNQPQHF. The CDR3 region has the DNA TGTGCCAGTAGTCCGAGGATAGACAGTTACAATCAGCCCCAGCATTTT. Based on the CDR3 plus reference TRBV19 and TRBJ1-5, the full variable domain is DGGITQSPKYLFRKEGQNVTLSCEQNLNHDAMYWYRQDPGQGLRLIYYSQIVNDFQKGDIAEGYSVSREKKESFPLTVTSAQKNPTAFYLCASSPRIDSYNQPQHFGDGTRLSIL.

There are a few counts of this clone. The genes are TRBV19 and TRBJ1-2; 10 nucleotides match TRBD1. The CDR3 loop spans 17 amino acids. V lost 5 bases and J lost 7; bases outside the gene matches: 16. Germline V gives CDR1 LNHDA, CDR2 SQIVND (reference sequence). Written as DNA, the CDR3 is TGTGCCAGTAGTCCTTTAATGGGGGGACAGGGGATCGGTGGCTACACCTTC. Amino acid sequence: CASSPLMGGQGIGGYTF. Full variable domain (outside the CDR3, taken from reference TRBV19 and TRBJ1-2): DGGITQSPKYLFRKEGQNVTLSCEQNLNHDAMYWYRQDPGQGLRLIYYSQIVNDFQKGDIAEGYSVSREKKESFPLTVTSAQKNPTAFYLCASSPLMGGQGIGGYTFGSGTRLTVV.

J is TRBJ1-5 and V is TRBV7-2; D gene unclear. The CDR3 runs 12 residues. Trimming removed 7 bases at V and 2 bases at J, with 6 bases between. Germline loops: CDR1 SGHTA, CDR2 FQGNSA. CDR3 residues: CASTPGNQPQHF. The CDR3 coding sequence is TGTGCCAGCACCCCTGGCAATCAGCCCCAGCATTTT.

V gene TRBV5-6 combines with J gene TRBJ2-7, with D possibly matching TRBD2 (5 bases). V lost 1 base and J 4 bases, leaving 9 bases between the germline ends. This CDR3 is built from 13 residues. Germline V gene sequence: CDR1 SGHDT, CDR2 YYEEEE. The CDR3 DNA follows: TGTGCCAGCAGCTTGACTGGAGGATACGAGCAGTACTTC. This gives the protein CASSLTGGYEQYF.

This clone appeared a few times. The chain is built from TRBV19 and TRBJ1-1; TRBD1 is a possible D gene (5 bases). V lost 0 bases to trimming and J lost 4 bases, with 15 bases between them. Germline V gives CDR1 LNHDA, CDR2 SQIVND (reference sequence). The length of the CDR3 is 16 residues. Here the CDR3 DNA reads TGTGCCAGTAGTATAGATCTCAGGGTATTCGGCACTGAAGCTTTCTTT. Encoded protein: CASSIDLRVFGTEAFF.

The chain couples TRBV5-8 to TRBJ1-1, with D tentatively TRBD1 (5 bases). The CDR3 is 11 amino acids. Germline V gene sequence: CDR1 SGHTS, CDR2 YDEGEE. Trimming shortened V by 2 bases and J by 8 bases, and 7 bases separated the two germline ends. As DNA, the CDR3 is TGTGCCAGCAGCTTTAACAGGGAAGCTTTCTTT. It specifies CASSFNREAFF.

Comment on this clone: Other DNA sequences within the sample encode an identical CDR3. The chain has TRBV7-9 and TRBJ2-5; 8 bases agree with TRBD2. The germline V gene has CDR1 SEHNR and CDR2 FQNEAQ (reference sequence). Trimming removed 3 bases from V and 5 bases from J; junction bases left unmatched: 14. This CDR3 comprises 17 residues. CDR3 sequence reads: CASSFRTSYGLEETQYF. In DNA form, the CDR3 reads TGTGCCAGCAGCTTCAGGACTAGCTATGGGTTAGAGGAGACCCAGTACTTC.

This clone was found once. This chain links TRBV18 with TRBJ1-4; D is undetermined. The V and J ends lost 3 bases and 4 bases respectively, with 6 bases between them. CDR1 is KGHSH, CDR2 LQKENI, per germline. CDR3 length: 13 amino acids. In DNA, the CDR3 is TGTGCCAGCTCACCGCGACTTAATGAAAAACTGTTTTTT. It translates to CASSPRLNEKLFF. The full variable domain, in which reference TRBV18 and TRBJ1-4 provide the parts outside the CDR3, is NAGVMQNPRHLVRRRGQEARLRCSPMKGHSHVYWYRQLPEEGLKFMVYLQKENIIDESGMPKERFSAEFPKEGPSILRIQQVVRGDSAAYFCASSPRLNEKLFFGSGTQLSVL.

The chain combines TRBV27 with TRBJ2-3; 10 bases line up with TRBD2. This CDR3 is built from 16 residues. The germline CDR1 and CDR2 sequences are MNHEY and SMNVEV (reference sequence). J was trimmed by 6 bases and V by 5 bases; bases with no gene match: 11. CDR3 DNA: TGTGCCAGCAGTGCGCTATCTAGCGGGGGCGGGGATACGCAGTATTTT. Its protein is CASSALSSGGGDTQYF.

This clone was counted a few times. This chain joins TRBV19 and TRBJ1-2; 7 nucleotides line up with TRBD1. This CDR3 comprises 19 residues. The junction had 21 bases not matched to a gene; V was cut back by 8 bases and J by 0 bases. The V gene's germline CDR1 is LNHDA and CDR2 SQIVND (reference sequence). Here the CDR3 reads CASRSRGGAEGATNYGYTF. The CDR3 DNA sequence: TGTGCCAGTCGCTCGCGGGGGGGCGCGGAGGGGGCGACTAACTATGGCTACACCTTC.

This clone was recorded only once. The genes are TRBV19 and TRBJ1-5, with D perhaps matching TRBD1 (5 bases). CDR1 is LNHDA and CDR2 is SQIVND in the germline V gene (reference sequence). CDR3 length: 16 residues. The V and J ends lost 6 bases and 3 bases respectively, with 18 bases between them. The CDR3 DNA follows: TGTGCCAGTAGACTCTCTCTGGGGGGACTCAATCAGCCCCAGCATTTT. Translated: CASRLSLGGLNQPQHF.

In its sample, this clone was seen a few times. The rearrangement links TRBV6-5 to TRBJ2-7; 8 bases are shared with TRBD1. Germline V gives CDR1 MNHEY, CDR2 SVGAGI. Losses at the gene ends were 6 bases for V and 7 bases for J; bases not matched to a gene: 11. The CDR3 consists of 14 residues. The CDR3 reads CASRQNRDRTEQYF. Here the CDR3 DNA reads TGTGCCAGCAGACAGAACCGGGACAGGACTGAGCAGTACTTC.

V usage is TRBV5-6 and J usage is TRBJ1-6, with 10 bases matching TRBD1. V shed 4 bases, J shed 9 bases, and the junction held 7 bases outside the gene matches. Germline V lookup: CDR1 SGHDT, CDR2 YYEEEE. The CDR3 spans 15 residues. CDR3 protein: CASSPGTGARSPLHF. CDR3 DNA: TGTGCCAGCAGCCCGGGGACAGGGGCGCGTTCACCCCTCCACTTT.

This clone was found a few times. The rearrangement uses TRBV27 and TRBJ2-3; weak D call: TRBD1 (6 bases). The V and J ends lost 2 bases and 4 bases respectively, with 7 bases between them. Germline CDR1 is MNHEY and CDR2 is SMNVEV (reference sequence). CDR3 length: 13 amino acids. CDR3 in amino acids: CASSLGGPDTQYF. The CDR3 DNA reads as TGTGCCAGCAGTTTAGGGGGCCCAGATACGCAGTATTTT.

This clone was counted a few times. V usage is TRBV7-9 and J usage is TRBJ2-2; 8 positions agree with TRBD1. This CDR3 has 14 residues. Germline V gene sequence: CDR1 SEHNR, CDR2 FQNEAQ (reference sequence). V trimming: 5 bases; J trimming: 3 bases; junction bases outside the gene matches: 2. CDR3 bases: TGTGCCAGCAGCCCACAGGGGGACACCGGGGAGCTGTTTTTT. This sequence encodes CASSPQGDTGELFF.

The V and J genes are TRBV12-5 and TRBJ2-1; possibly TRBD1 for D (6 bases). V shed 1 base and J shed 0 bases, with 13 bases lying between them. CDR3 size: 17 residues. CDR1 is LGHNT and CDR2 is FRNRAP in the germline V gene. The CDR3 spells CASGLAWGRSSYNEQFF. In DNA form, the CDR3 reads TGTGCTAGTGGTTTGGCCTGGGGGCGTAGCTCCTACAATGAGCAGTTCTTC.

V and J are TRBV7-2 and TRBJ2-7; no reliable D call. Per germline, CDR1 SGHTA and CDR2 FQGNSA. V lost 4 bases to trimming and J lost 2 bases, with 6 bases between them. The CDR3 is 12 residues long. CDR3 loop: CASSSGPYEQYF. The CDR3 DNA follows: TGTGCCAGCAGCTCGGGTCCCTACGAGCAGTACTTC.

This clone was seen more than once but under ten times. The chain has TRBV4-3 and TRBJ2-3, with TRBD2 as a possible D gene (7 bases). V lost 1 base, J lost 2 bases, and 10 bases lay in between. Germline CDR1 reads LGHNA; CDR2 reads YSLEER. The CDR3 is made up of 15 amino acids. The CDR3 coding sequence is TGCGCCAGCAGCCAAGGGGGGGGGCCCACAGATACGCAGTATTTT. Encoded protein: CASSQGGGPTDTQYF.

V gene TRBV7-9 combines with J gene TRBJ2-5, with a weak D call TRBD1 (6 bases). Germline CDR1 is SEHNR and CDR2 is FQNEAQ (reference sequence). Trimming left V 5 bases short and J 5 bases short, with 15 bases between. The CDR3 runs to 14 residues. The CDR3 bases are TGTGCCAGCAGCAAACAGGGTCTGGATGAGACCCAGTACTTC. It encodes CASSKQGLDETQYF.

This chain uses TRBV10-3 with TRBJ1-6, with D maybe TRBD1 (5 bases). CDR1 is ENHRY, CDR2 SYGVKD, per germline. Between the trimmed V and J ends, which lost 2 bases and 10 bases, there was a span of 12 bases. The CDR3 is made up of 14 amino acids. The CDR3 reads CAISERRGSSPLHF. The DNA for the CDR3 is TGTGCCATCAGTGAGCGACGGGGGAGCTCACCCCTCCACTTT.

The chain uses TRBV6-1 and TRBJ2-5; TRBD2 matches 8 bases. V lost 3 bases and J lost 5; bases outside the gene matches: 5. Germline loops: CDR1 MNHNS, CDR2 SASEGT. The CDR3 runs to 14 residues. DNA of the CDR3: TGTGCCAGCAGTGACGGCGGGAGGCTCGAGACCCAGTACTTC. Translating it yields CASSDGGRLETQYF.